The TCR beta chain described here comes from a study of control samples from healthy donors and cancer patients. Using immunoSEQ multiplex PCR, the repertoire was profiled, and TCRdb retains in-frame clones only, with some absent. The sample shows tens of thousands of clones, about 88% of them seen only once. Germline-derived CDR1 and CDR2 are LGHNA and YNFKEQ. V was shortened by 0 bases and J by 3 bases, with 12 bases between the two germline ends. CDR3 length: 16 amino acids. The source material was blood. The sequence was obtained from a woman in her sixties or seventies in good health. The chain is built from TRBV4-2 and TRBJ2-1; maybe TRBD1 (6 bases). The CDR3 loop reads CASSQERNRVYNEQFF. The CDR3 nucleotides are TGTGCCAGCAGCCAAGAAAGAAACAGGGTCTACAATGAGCAGTTCTTC.